This T cell receptor beta chain stems from a study of vaccination and CD4 T cells after COVID-19. Study summary: Spike peptides, overlapping and drawn from SARS-CoV-2, HCoV-NL63, HCoV-OC43 and HCoV-229E, were used to stimulate cells.

Study outcomes and limitations: Median SARS-CoV-2-reactive clonotype numbers went from 21 to 38; this increase was not significant.

This clonotype was detected only once. Antigen unknown. Specified treatment: 10-day PBMC culture with coronavirus spike peptide pools or control peptides (ViraFEST assay). With the Oncomine TCR Beta short-read assay, DNA from cultured CD4+ T cells was sequenced. Scientists extracted genomic DNA from CD4+ T cells grown in culture. TCRdb used MiXCR to reprocess the PCR reads, holding one entry per CDR3 protein. Of more than 9,500 distinct CDR3 sequences listed, 76% are singletons. This TCR was recovered from a human donor who had recovered from COVID-19. Sequences were obtained from CD4+ T cells from blood, cultured in vitro.

As DNA, the CDR3 is TGTGCCAGCAGTTCTAAATCCGGGACAGGGGTTGCCGGGGAGCTGTTTTTT. Translation gives CASSSKSGTGVAGELFF. This chain connects TRBV21-1 to TRBJ2-2; whether TRBD1, the table's D call, matches the DNA was not checked. TRBV21-1 is a recognized pseudogene. CDR3 size: 17 residues.